This T cell receptor (beta chain) was captured by sequencing in a study of Graves' ophthalmopathy and Graves' hyperthyroidism. Aged 18 to 65, hyperthyroidism patients had been newly diagnosed, with under 2 months' duration. Other autoimmune diseases, uncontrolled infections, pregnancy or lactation led to the exclusion of patients. Findings and caveats of the study: Most expanded thyroid clonotypes above 0.001 frequency also appeared in blood.

The authors amplified TCR beta CDR3 regions from RNA transcripts. First-round RT-PCR employed HTBI primers, with a second-round multiplex PCR after it. TCRdb re-derived calls from the multiplex PCR reads in MiXCR, one entry per CDR3 protein. The data hold around 1.1 million distinct CDR3 sequences, with 35% to 45% observed a single time. The CDR3 length is 15 residues. Germline V gene sequence: CDR1 SGHRS, CDR2 YFSETQ. V lost 3 bases, J lost 0 bases, and 13 bases lay in between. This clonotype was seen ten or more times. Its antigen is not identified. J is TRBJ2-7 and V is TRBV5-1; D is unclear. Sequenced: peripheral blood or thyroid tissue (not recorded which). This sequence was found in an adult man with Graves' hyperthyroidism. The CDR3 DNA sequence: TGCGCCAGCAGCTCGGATGGCGGAACCTCCTACGAGCAGTACTTC. Protein: CASSSDGGTSYEQYF.